The T cell receptor beta chain under discussion was sequenced for a study of beta chain features in type 1 diabetes. General study results and limits: TCRB CDR3s were moderately but significantly shorter in Type 1 diabetes patients in all four CD4+ subsets.

This clone has ten or more counts. Its matching antigen is unknown. The germline CDR1 and CDR2 sequences are SQVTM and ANQGSEA. The CDR3 has 13 amino acids. The ends were cut back, 4 bases at V and 1 base at J, with 10 bases in the middle. Each of the sorted populations had a purity greater than 98%. Expressed TCRB transcripts were sequenced, since all the RNA that had been isolated was reverse transcribed. Repertoires were generated with immunoSEQ multiplex PCR, while TCRdb's copy carries only in-frame clones and drops some. Among about 160,000 clones, 9% to 12% were seen once, and the ten largest hold roughly 0.45%.

This sequence joins TRBV29-1 and TRBJ1-1; D may be TRBD1 (5 bases). The sequencing sample was made of central memory CD4+ T cells from blood. The TCR originated in a man under 40 with type 1 diabetes. This chain's CDR3 is CSVVPDTNTEAFF. DNA for the CDR3: TGCAGCGTTGTTCCGGACACGAACACTGAAGCTTTCTTT.